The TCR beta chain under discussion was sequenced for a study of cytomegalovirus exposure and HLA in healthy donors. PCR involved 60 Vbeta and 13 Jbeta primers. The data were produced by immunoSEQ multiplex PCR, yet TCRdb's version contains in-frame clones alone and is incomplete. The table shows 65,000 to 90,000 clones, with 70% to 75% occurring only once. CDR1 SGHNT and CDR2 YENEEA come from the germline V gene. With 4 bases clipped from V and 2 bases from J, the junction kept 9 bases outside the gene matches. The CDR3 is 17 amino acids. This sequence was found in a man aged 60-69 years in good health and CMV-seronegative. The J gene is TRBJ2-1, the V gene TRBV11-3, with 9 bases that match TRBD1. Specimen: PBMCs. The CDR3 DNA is TGTGCCAGCAGCTCAACCTCCGGGACAGGGACCTACAATGAGCAGTTCTTC. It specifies CASSSTSGTGTYNEQFF.